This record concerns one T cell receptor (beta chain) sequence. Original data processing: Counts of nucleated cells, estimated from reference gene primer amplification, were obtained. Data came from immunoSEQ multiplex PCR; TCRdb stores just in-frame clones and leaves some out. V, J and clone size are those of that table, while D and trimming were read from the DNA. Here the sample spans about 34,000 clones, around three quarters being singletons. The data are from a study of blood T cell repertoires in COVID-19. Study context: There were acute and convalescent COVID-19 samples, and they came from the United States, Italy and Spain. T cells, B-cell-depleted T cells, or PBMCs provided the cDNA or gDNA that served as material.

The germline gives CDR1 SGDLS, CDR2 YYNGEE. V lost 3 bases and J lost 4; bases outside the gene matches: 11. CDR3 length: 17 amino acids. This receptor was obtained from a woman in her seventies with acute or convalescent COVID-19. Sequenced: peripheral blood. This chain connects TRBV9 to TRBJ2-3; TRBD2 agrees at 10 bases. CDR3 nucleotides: TGTGCCAGCAGCGCCTACCCGGGACTAGCGCCCTCAGATACGCAGTATTTT. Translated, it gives CASSAYPGLAPSDTQYF. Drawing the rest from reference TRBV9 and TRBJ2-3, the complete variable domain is DSGVTQTPKHLITATGQRVTLRCSPRSGDLSVYWYQQSLDQGLQFLIQYYNGEERAKGNILERFSAQQFPDLHSELNLSSLELGDSALYFCASSAYPGLAPSDTQYFGPGTRLTVL.